These 21 T cell receptor beta chains originate from one sample sequenced in a study of shared clonotypes between healthy human individuals. This table comes from immunoSEQ multiplex PCR, and its TCRdb copy is limited to in-frame clones, with some not included. The repertoire includes roughly 890,000 clones, around 93% of them detected once, and about 24% sits in the top ten. Positive CCR7 selection of CD45RO-negative cells yielded the naive CD8 cells, and terminally differentiated effector memory CD45RA+ cells were excluded. Input material: naive CD8+ T cells sorted from blood. The receptors originated from a man aged 25 to 45 in good health.

The rearrangement uses TRBV2 and TRBJ2-5, with 8 bases fitting TRBD1. Germline loops: CDR1 SNHLY, CDR2 FYNNEI. V shed 6 bases and J 5 bases; nucleotides not matched to a gene: 11. The CDR3 contains 15 residues. In DNA, the CDR3 is TGTGCCAGCAGAGCCGAGACAGGGGTTAGTGAGACCCAGTACTTC. Encoded protein: CASRAETGVSETQYF.

This sequence joins TRBV28 and TRBJ2-7; 13 nucleotides align to TRBD2. The germline CDR1 and CDR2 sequences are MDHEN and SYDVKM. V lost 2 bases to trimming and J lost 2 bases; unmatched junction nucleotides: 0. The CDR3 consists of 15 residues. As DNA, the CDR3 is TGTGCCAGCAGTTTAACTAGCGGGAGGGCCTACGAGCAGTACTTC. Protein product: CASSLTSGRAYEQYF.

This clone appeared once. Mismatch with germline at one junction end may stem from a read error. This rearrangement joins TRBV28 to TRBJ1-2; TRBD1 matches 11 bases. Germline loops: CDR1 MDHEN, CDR2 SYDVKM. The CDR3 sequence is 15 residues long. The DNA for the CDR3 is TGTGCCAGCAGTCTATGGACAGGGGGCGAGGGTGGCTACACCTTC. Translation: CASSLWTGGEGGYTF.

This chain joins TRBV29-1 and TRBJ2-5, with unresolved D. V was cut by 6 bases and J by 3 bases, with 17 bases left in between. The CDR3 length is 14 residues. CDR1 is SQVTM, CDR2 ANQGSEA, per germline. The CDR3 nucleotides read TGCAGCGTCGGCCCATTGGCTTTGGAAGAGACCCAGTACTTC. It is translated as CSVGPLALEETQYF. Using reference TRBV29-1 and TRBJ2-5 for the parts outside the CDR3, the full variable domain is SAVISQKPSRDICQRGTSLTIQCQVDSQVTMMFWYRQQPGQSLTLIATANQGSEATYESGFVIDKFPISRPNLTFSTLTVSNMSPEDSSIYLCSVGPLALEETQYFGPGTRLLVL.

The chain couples TRBV13 to TRBJ1-1, with unresolved D. This CDR3 region has 12 residues. V was shortened by 5 bases and J by 5 bases, with 9 bases between the two germline ends. Germline V gene lookup returns CDR1 PRHDT and CDR2 FYEKMQ (reference sequence). The CDR3 DNA sequence: TGTGCCAGCAGCCCAAGAAGGACTGAAGCTTTCTTT. Its translation is CASSPRRTEAFF.

The V and J genes are TRBV7-3 and TRBJ2-1; maybe TRBD2 (7 bases). The CDR3 has 16 amino acids. Trimming took off 2 bases at V and 3 bases at J, with 14 bases between the two ends. Germline V gene sequence: CDR1 SGHTA, CDR2 FQGTGA. The CDR3 loop is CASSLASGTIYNEQFF. The CDR3 DNA sequence: TGTGCCAGCAGCTTAGCCAGCGGGACAATCTACAATGAGCAGTTCTTC.

The chain recombines TRBV11-2 with TRBJ2-4, with TRBD2 matching over 13 bases. V lost 6 bases, J lost 10 bases, and 12 bases stayed unmatched. This CDR3 has 16 amino acids. Per the germline V gene, CDR1 is SGHAT and CDR2 is FQNNGV. As DNA, the CDR3 is TGTGCCAGCAGTAACGGACTAGCGGGAGAGTCCAGGATTCAGTACTTC. As protein: CASSNGLAGESRIQYF.

V is TRBV11-1 and J is TRBJ2-1; 15 bases agree with TRBD2. Germline CDR1 reads SGHAT; CDR2 reads FQDESV (reference sequence). V trimming: 8 bases; J trimming: 2 bases; junction bases outside the gene matches: 4. This CDR3 has 16 residues. The CDR3 sequence is CASGGTSGRTYNEQFF. DNA for the CDR3: TGTGCCAGCGGGGGGACTAGCGGGAGGACCTACAATGAGCAGTTCTTC.

This clone was detected once. This chain links TRBV5-4 with TRBJ1-2; 7 bases are shared with TRBD1. The J segment lost 3 bases and the V segment lost 4 bases, leaving 9 bases of the junction unmatched. Germline CDR1 is SGHNT and CDR2 is YYREEE (reference sequence). The CDR3 is 15 residues long. CDR3 amino acids: CASSLDREVDYGYTF. Written as DNA, the CDR3 is TGTGCCAGCAGCCTAGACAGGGAAGTTGACTATGGCTACACCTTC. The full variable domain, in which reference TRBV5-4 and TRBJ1-2 provide the parts outside the CDR3, is ETGVTQSPTHLIKTRGQQVTLRCSSQSGHNTVSWYQQALGQGPQFIFQYYREEENGRGNFPPRFSGLQFPNYSSELNVNALELDDSALYLCASSLDREVDYGYTFGSGTRLTVV.

The chain combines TRBV9 with TRBJ2-5, with D perhaps matching TRBD1 (7 bases). The germline V gene encodes CDR1 SGDLS and CDR2 YYNGEE. The CDR3 sequence is 13 residues long. With 7 bases removed from V and 9 bases from J, the gap between germline ends came to 19 bases. As DNA, the CDR3 is TGTGCCAGCGGGGGGACAGTAGCACAAGCCCAGTACTTC. Translation gives CASGGTVAQAQYF.

CDR3 protein: CAWATSDYEQYF. CDR3 coding DNA: TGTGCCTGGGCTACTAGCGACTACGAGCAGTACTTC. V usage is TRBV30 and J usage is TRBJ2-7; TRBD2 agrees at 7 bases. Germline trimming cut 5 bases from V and 3 bases from J; bases unmatched to any gene: 4. The CDR3 contains 12 residues. Germline CDR1 and CDR2: GTSNPN and SVGIG (reference sequence).

This clone was counted once. The CDR3 coding sequence is TGCGCCAGCAGCTTGGCGGCAGGGAGTTTGGCCGGGGAGCTGTTTTTT. This encodes CASSLAAGSLAGELFF. V gene TRBV5-1 combines with J gene TRBJ2-2; D tentatively fits TRBD1 or TRBD2 (5 bases each). Trimming took 0 bases from V and 6 from J, leaving 15 bases between them. Germline V gene data show CDR1 as SGHRS and CDR2 as YFSETQ. The CDR3 sequence is 16 residues long.

This clone was seen just once. The chain is built from TRBV5-4 and TRBJ2-1, with D possibly called TRBD1 or TRBD2 (6 bases each). CDR1 is SGHNT, CDR2 YYREEE, per germline (reference sequence). The CDR3 has 16 residues. With 5 bases removed from V and 1 base from J, the gap between germline ends came to 16 bases. CDR3 residues: CASRPSEGESYNEQFF. For the CDR3, the DNA is TGTGCCAGCAGACCTAGCGAGGGGGAGTCCTACAATGAGCAGTTCTTC.

This clone was detected once. V is TRBV27 and J is TRBJ2-7; the match to TRBD1 covers 9 bases. V trimming: 3 bases; J trimming: 6 bases; junction bases outside the gene matches: 9. The CDR3 consists of 15 residues. Germline loops: CDR1 MNHEY, CDR2 SMNVEV (reference sequence). CDR3 nucleotides: TGTGCCAGCAGTTTGACGGGACAGGGTCAACTCGAGCAGTACTTC. This gives the protein CASSLTGQGQLEQYF.

This chain links TRBV27 with TRBJ2-3; 7 positions match TRBD1. V dropped 0 bases and J dropped 1; count of bases not matched to a gene: 4. The CDR3 covers 16 residues. Germline V gene sequence: CDR1 MNHEY, CDR2 SMNVEV (reference sequence). CDR3 amino acids: CASSLSWTGGTDTQYF. The CDR3 DNA sequence: TGTGCCAGCAGTTTATCGTGGACAGGAGGCACAGATACGCAGTATTTT.

The chain has TRBV7-9 and TRBJ2-7; D ambiguous. CDR1 is SEHNR, CDR2 FQNEAQ, per germline (reference sequence). The CDR3 length is 13 residues. V lost 6 bases and J 2 bases, leaving 11 bases between the germline ends. The CDR3 DNA reads TGTGCCAGCAGGCCCCTCATGGCCTACGAGCAGTACTTC. It is translated as CASRPLMAYEQYF.

V usage is TRBV7-8 and J usage is TRBJ2-6; no definite D call. Germline CDR1 and CDR2: SGHVS and FQNEAQ. Between the trimmed V and J ends, which lost 1 base and 0 bases, there was a span of 10 bases. This CDR3 has 17 amino acids. CDR3 in DNA: TGTGCCAGCAGCTTAGGATGGCTGACCTCTGGGGCCAACGTCCTGACTTTC. It codes for CASSLGWLTSGANVLTF. Combining the CDR3 with reference TRBV7-8 and TRBJ2-6 gives the whole variable domain GAGVSQSPRYKVAKRGQDVALRCDPISGHVSLFWYQQALGQGPEFLTYFQNEAQLDKSGLPSDRFFAERPEGSVSTLKIQRTQQEDSAVYLCASSLGWLTSGANVLTFGAGSRLTVL.

The chain joins TRBV10-3 to TRBJ2-1; the D call may be TRBD1 or TRBD2 (5 bases each). The CDR3 has 13 residues. Trimming removed 6 bases at V and 3 bases at J, with 9 bases between. Germline assignment: CDR1 ENHRY and CDR2 SYGVKD. The CDR3 sequence: CAIRRDGYNEQFF. CDR3 DNA: TGTGCCATCAGACGGGACGGCTACAATGAGCAGTTCTTC.

As for this clone: The sample holds other DNA sequences that translate to the same CDR3. The V call is TRBV5-1, the J call TRBJ2-1, with TRBD2 matching 15 bases. Germline assignment: CDR1 SGHRS and CDR2 YFSETQ. With V trimmed by 3 bases and J by 10 bases, 5 bases remained unmatched. The CDR3 is 15 amino acids. CDR3 sequence reads: CASSSGTSGRNEQFF. CDR3 coding DNA: TGCGCCAGCAGCTCCGGGACTAGCGGGAGGAACGAGCAGTTCTTC. The whole variable domain, filled in from reference TRBV5-1 and TRBJ2-1, reads KAGVTQTPRYLIKTRGQQVTLSCSPISGHRSVSWYQQTPGQGLQFLFEYFSETQRNKGNFPGRFSGRQFSNSRSEMNVSTLELGDSALYLCASSSGTSGRNEQFFGPGTRLTVL.

V gene TRBV29-1 combines with J gene TRBJ2-7; D may be TRBD1 (5 bases). The CDR3 has 13 residues. Trimming removed 3 bases at V and 5 bases at J, with 14 bases between. Per the germline V gene, CDR1 is SQVTM and CDR2 is ANQGSEA. The CDR3 spells CSVEGRRWDEQYF. In nucleotides, the CDR3 is TGCAGCGTTGAGGGGCGGCGGTGGGACGAGCAGTACTTC.

This clone appeared once. The V gene is TRBV28, the J gene TRBJ2-3; 7 bases agree with TRBD2. The V gene's germline CDR1 is MDHEN and CDR2 SYDVKM. CDR3 length: 15 amino acids. V shed 4 bases and J 4 bases; nucleotides not matched to a gene: 8. CDR3 nucleotide sequence: TGTGCCAGCAGTTGGGGGAGGGGTAAATCAGATACGCAGTATTTT. It specifies CASSWGRGKSDTQYF.